These T cell receptor beta chains were read from a single sample in a study of blood T cell repertoires in COVID-19. Method: immunoSEQ multiplex PCR; TCRdb's copy keeps in-frame clones and lacks some. The table lists roughly 250,000 clones, roughly 87% of them singletons. Sequencing was performed on PBMCs or T cells enriched from blood (not recorded which). Receptor source: a woman aged 30 to 39 with acute COVID-19. The CDR3 runs from the conserved cysteine through the conserved F or W. A D gene is named only where the DNA matches it firmly. Only part of the rows carry a size: once, few, many, or a class if the clone is expanded.

v_call	clone_size	d_call	j_call	cdr3_nt	cdr3_aa
TRBV21-1	-	-	TRBJ1-1	TGTGCCAGCAGCGGAGACAGGGCCGGTCTCACTGAAGCTTTCTTT	CASSGDRAGLTEAFF
TRBV5-8	-	TRBD1	TRBJ1-6	TGTGCCAGCAATGATAGGACAGGGCATTCACCCCTCCACTTT	CASNDRTGHSPLHF
TRBV6-5	-	-	TRBJ2-5	TGTGCCAGCAGTTTAGTGAGACAAGAGACCCAGTACTTC	CASSLVRQETQYF
TRBV5-1	-	TRBD1	TRBJ2-7	TGCGCCAGCAGCTTGGGGACAGGTCGGAGCTCCTACGAGCAGTACTTC	CASSLGTGRSSYEQYF
TRBV6-4	many	-	TRBJ2-2	TGTGCCAGCAGTGTAGCGGACACCGGGGAGCTGTTTTTT	CASSVADTGELFF
TRBV5-4	-	TRBD2	TRBJ2-1	TGTGCCAGTTTTCGGGGGGGGTCCTACAATGAGCAGTTCTTC	CASFRGGSYNEQFF
TRBV12-5	once	-	TRBJ2-7	TGTGCTAGTGGTTTGGCGGCAGGGCCACCTGCCTACGAGCAGTACTTC	CASGLAAGPPAYEQYF
TRBV4-1	once	-	TRBJ1-2	TGCGCCAGCAGCCACCCGGCGGTGCAGGGGCGCGGAGGCTACACCTTC	CASSHPAVQGRGGYTF
TRBV7-3	-	-	TRBJ1-5	TGTGCCAGCAGGTCCCCCGGGGGGCTGCTTCAGCCCCAGCATTTT	CASRSPGGLLQPQHF
TRBV14	-	TRBD1	TRBJ2-1	TGTGCCAGCAGCCAAACCCGACAGGGGAATCAGAATGAGCAGTTCTTC	CASSQTRQGNQNEQFF
TRBV29-1	-	-	TRBJ1-4	TGCAGCGTTGAGAGCCTGGAAAAACTGTTTTTT	CSVESLEKLFF
TRBV9	-	TRBD2	TRBJ2-1	TGTGCCAGCAGCGTAGCTGAGGGACTAGCGGGAGCGGGTGAGCAGTTCTTC	CASSVAEGLAGAGEQFF
TRBV5-5	few	-	TRBJ2-2	TGTGCCAGCAGTCCGGACAGCGGCACCGGGGAGCTGTTTTTT	CASSPDSGTGELFF
TRBV2	-	-	TRBJ1-5	TGTGCCAGCAGGTTGGGCCAAAATAGCAATCAGCCCCAGCATTTT	CASRLGQNSNQPQHF
TRBV7-2	-	-	TRBJ1-3	TGTGCCAGCAGCTCAACTACTCACTCTGGAAACACCATATATTTT	CASSSTTHSGNTIYF
TRBV28	once	-	TRBJ2-3	TGTGCCAGCAGTTCCGATCGGTCTGGCAGCGCTAGCACAGATACGCAGTATTTT	CASSSDRSGSASTDTQYF
TRBV9	-	-	TRBJ2-5	TGTGCCAGCAGCCAAGATCAACTAGAGGGGACCCAGTACTTC	CASSQDQLEGTQYF
TRBV2	-	-	TRBJ2-1	TGTGCCAGCAGTCTATCCTCCTACAATGAGCAGTTCTTC	CASSLSSYNEQFF
TRBV23-1	-	TRBD1	TRBJ1-3	TGCGCCAGCAGTCAACCACAGGGGTCTCTCTGGGGCAACACCATATATTTT	CASSQPQGSLWGNTIYF
TRBV19	once	-	TRBJ1-6	TGTGCCAGTAGTCCAAATCCGGGACTGGGGTCACCCCTCCACTTT	CASSPNPGLGSPLHF
TRBV23-1	-	-	TRBJ1-5	TGCGCCAGCAGTCAACCCCATATGACAGAAAATCAGCCCCAGCATTTT	CASSQPHMTENQPQHF
TRBV10-1	-	TRBD2	TRBJ2-7	TGCGCCAGCAGCTGGGGAGGGAGTCGCTCGGGCGAGCAGTACTTC	CASSWGGSRSGEQYF
TRBV5-5	-	TRBD1	TRBJ2-7	TGTGCCAGCAGGGAAATGGGACAGGCCTTTTCCTACGAGCAGTACTTC	CASREMGQAFSYEQYF
TRBV18	-	-	TRBJ1-5	TGTGCCAGCTCACCCAATGCCGCAGGGCAGCCCCAGCATTTT	CASSPNAAGQPQHF
TRBV28	-	-	TRBJ2-7	TGTGCCAGCAGCTCACCCCGAGGTCGTAGCCCTTCCTACGAGCAGTACTTC	CASSSPRGRSPSYEQYF
TRBV29-1	few	-	TRBJ2-7	TGCAGCGTTGAAGATCCGGGGAAGCAGTACTTC	CSVEDPGKQYF
TRBV10-3	-	TRBD2	TRBJ2-1	TGTGCCATCAGTGCTCCCCTAGCGGCGCTTCGAAGGCATGAGCAGTTCTTC	CAISAPLAALRRHEQFF
TRBV10-2	-	TRBD1	TRBJ1-5	TGCGCCAGCATGACAGGGGCCAATCAGCCCCAGCATTTT	CASMTGANQPQHF
TRBV7-3	-	-	TRBJ1-1	TGTGCCAGCAGCTTAACGGGACAACTGAACACTGAAGCTTTCTTT	CASSLTGQLNTEAFF
TRBV9	once	-	TRBJ2-2	TGTGCCAGCAGCGCCCCCCGGGGGACCGGGGAGCTGTTTTTT	CASSAPRGTGELFF
TRBV5-1	-	-	TRBJ1-3	TGCGCCAGCAGACGGACAGAGACTGGAAACACCATATATTTT	CASRRTETGNTIYF
TRBV9	-	TRBD2	TRBJ2-3	TGTGCCAGCAGCAAAACCGGGACTAGCGGACGTGGCACAGATACGCAGTATTTT	CASSKTGTSGRGTDTQYF
TRBV7-9	few	TRBD2	TRBJ2-7	TGTGCCAGCAGCCCCTTCGGCGGGGGGTCCAACGAGCAGTACTTC	CASSPFGGGSNEQYF
TRBV6-5	once	-	TRBJ1-2	TGTGCCAGCAGTCCCTTACAGGGAGACTATGGCTACACCTTC	CASSPLQGDYGYTF
TRBV6-6	-	TRBD1	TRBJ2-7	TGTGCCGACCGAGAGGGACAGACCTCCTACGAGCAGTACTTC	CADREGQTSYEQYF
TRBV28	-	TRBD1	TRBJ1-3	TGTGCCAGCAACAGGGGATCTGGAAACACCATATATTTT	CASNRGSGNTIYF
TRBV5-1	-	TRBD1	TRBJ1-6	TGCGCCAGCAGCTTGCTCGGGACAGGGGGATCACCCCTCCACTTT	CASSLLGTGGSPLHF
TRBV4-1	-	-	TRBJ1-5	TGCGCCAGCAGCCAAGATAAAAATCAGCCCCAGCATTTT	CASSQDKNQPQHF
TRBV5-1	-	-	TRBJ2-7	TGCGCCAGCAGCTCCCAGGCGAGACAGAAGGTCCCCTACGAGCAGTACTTC	CASSSQARQKVPYEQYF
TRBV18	-	-	TRBJ1-1	TGTGCCAGCTCACCCATCCAGGGTACAGGAAACACTGAAGCTTTCTTT	CASSPIQGTGNTEAFF
TRBV15	few	TRBD1	TRBJ2-7	TGTGCCACCAGCAGCGCCGGGACAGGGCTCTACGAGCAGTACTTC	CATSSAGTGLYEQYF
TRBV12-2	-	-	TRBJ2-3	TGTGCAAGTCGCTTAGCGATTTTAGGGGTGACTAGCACAGATACGCAGTATTTT	CASRLAILGVTSTDTQYF
TRBV27	-	TRBD2	TRBJ2-3	TGTGCCAGCAGTTTATTGCGGGGGGGCATCACAGATACGCAGTATTTT	CASSLLRGGITDTQYF
TRBV5-1	-	TRBD2	TRBJ2-5	TGCGCCAGCAGCCGGGAAAGCGGGGGGATACCTGGTGCGGCCCAGTACTTC	CASSRESGGIPGAAQYF
TRBV18	-	-	TRBJ1-2	TGTGCCAGCTCACCGGGGGGAGCCGACTATGGCTACACCTTC	CASSPGGADYGYTF
TRBV5-6	-	-	TRBJ1-1	TGTGCCAGCAGCTTACAGTTGAACACTGAAGCTTTCTTT	CASSLQLNTEAFF
TRBV4-3	-	TRBD2	TRBJ2-7	TGCGCCAGCAGCCAGGAGACCGGGACTAGTATCTACGAGCAGTACTTC	CASSQETGTSIYEQYF
TRBV25-1	few	TRBD2	TRBJ2-5	TGTGCCAGCACCGGGACTAGTCTAGAGACCCAGTACTTC	CASTGTSLETQYF
TRBV2	-	TRBD1	TRBJ2-3	TGTGCCAGCAGTAAAGGGGGAGACAGGGTTAACACAGATACGCAGTATTTT	CASSKGGDRVNTDTQYF